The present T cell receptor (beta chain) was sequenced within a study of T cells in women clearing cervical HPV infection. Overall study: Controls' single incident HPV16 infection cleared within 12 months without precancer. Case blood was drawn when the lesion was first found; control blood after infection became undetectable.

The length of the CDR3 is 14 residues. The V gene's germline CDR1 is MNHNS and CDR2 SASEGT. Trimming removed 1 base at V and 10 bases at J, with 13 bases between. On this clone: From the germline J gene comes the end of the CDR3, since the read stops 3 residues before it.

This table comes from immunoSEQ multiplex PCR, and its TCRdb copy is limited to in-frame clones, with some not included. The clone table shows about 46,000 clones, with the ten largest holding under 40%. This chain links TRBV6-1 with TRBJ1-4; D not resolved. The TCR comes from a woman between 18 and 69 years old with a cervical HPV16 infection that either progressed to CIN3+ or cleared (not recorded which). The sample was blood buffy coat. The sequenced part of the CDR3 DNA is TGTGCCAGCAGTGAAGAGGTTCGTTCACGAAAA. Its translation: CASSEEVRSRK. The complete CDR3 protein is CASSEEVRSRKLFF.